A selection of T cell receptor beta chains follows, all from one sample in a study of post-analysis software for immune sequencing data. From the PCR reads, TCRdb called clonotypes with MiXCR, one entry per CDR3 protein. The sample holds about 540,000 distinct CDR3 sequences; roughly 34% are singletons and the top ten take approximately 5.4%. The sequencing input was blood. The receptors were sampled from a girl between 2 and 17 years old with multiple sclerosis. The CDR3 runs from the conserved cysteine through the conserved F or W. The order of the fields is clone size, V gene, J gene, D gene, CDR3 protein, CDR3 DNA. A D gene is named only where the DNA matches it firmly. Clone size, where shown, is once, few, many, or a class for clones that have expanded.

>.|TRBV6-5|TRBJ2-5|TRBD2
CASSRGLAGVIETQYF
TGTGCCAGCAGCCGCGGACTAGCGGGGGTTATTGAGACCCAGTACTTC
>few|TRBV6-2/TRBV6-3|TRBJ2-7|TRBD1
CASSRRGQGTAEQYF
TGTGCCAGCAGCCGACGGGGACAGGGGACTGCCGAGCAGTACTTC
>few|TRBV7-2|TRBJ2-7|.
CASSPSGVGNEQYF
TGTGCCAGCAGCCCATCGGGGGTAGGTAATGAGCAGTACTTC
>.|TRBV24-1|TRBJ2-5|TRBD1
CATSDLVQGETQYF
TGTGCCACCAGTGATTTAGTACAGGGGGAGACCCAGTACTTC
>once|TRBV28|TRBJ1-2|.
CASTVGGDYGYTF
TGTGCCAGCACCGTCGGAGGGGACTATGGCTACACCTTC
>few|TRBV24-1|TRBJ1-2|TRBD1
CATSDWTGGGYTF
TGTGCCACCAGTGATTGGACAGGGGGGGGCTACACCTTC
>.|TRBV11-1|TRBJ2-1|.
CVSSSGINNEQFF
TGTGTCAGCAGCTCCGGAATAAACAATGAGCAGTTCTTC
>.|TRBV7-2|TRBJ1-4|TRBD1
CASSPRTGGANEKLFF
TGTGCCAGCAGCCCCCGGACAGGGGGAGCTAATGAAAAACTGTTTTTT
>few|TRBV5-5|TRBJ2-5|.
CASSTLGGDKETQYF
TGTGCCAGCAGCACCTTAGGAGGGGACAAAGAGACCCAGTACTTC
>few|TRBV11-2|TRBJ2-3|.
CASSFEYDTQYF
TGTGCCAGCAGCTTTGAATATGATACGCAGTATTTT
>.|TRBV7-8|TRBJ1-2|.
CASTVSGTAGYTF
TGTGCCAGCACCGTATCCGGGACGGCTGGCTACACCTTC
>.|TRBV11-2|TRBJ1-2|.
CASGLFYGYTF
TGTGCCAGCGGCTTATTCTATGGCTACACCTTC
>many|TRBV29-1|TRBJ2-3|TRBD1
CSAPGQGGTDTQYF
TGCAGCGCCCCTGGACAGGGAGGAACAGATACGCAGTATTTT
>few|TRBV29-1|TRBJ2-5|TRBD2
CSVRYLAGVETQYF
TGCAGCGTTCGATACCTAGCGGGGGTTGAGACCCAGTACTTC
>few|TRBV19|TRBJ1-4|.
CASRWTNEKLFF
TGTGCCAGCCGATGGACTAATGAAAAACTGTTTTTT
>few|TRBV20-1|TRBJ2-7|TRBD1
CSAMGQGYEQYF
TGCAGTGCTATGGGACAGGGTTACGAGCAGTACTTC
>.|TRBV11-2|TRBJ2-1|.
CASSLGPSGETQFF
TGTGCCAGCAGTCTCGGGCCCTCGGGCGAGACCCAGTTCTTC
>few|TRBV20-1|TRBJ2-1|.
CSGTKKGWYIEQFF
TGCAGTGGGACAAAGAAGGGTTGGTATATCGAGCAGTTCTTC
>few|TRBV28|TRBJ2-1|TRBD2
CASSLSGGWNEQFF
TGTGCCAGCAGCCTTAGCGGGGGGTGGAATGAGCAGTTCTTC
>.|TRBV5-1|TRBJ2-3|TRBD2
CASSLERGSTDTQYF
TGCGCCAGCAGCTTGGAGCGGGGGAGCACAGATACGCAGTATTTT
>.|TRBV5-1|TRBJ2-7|TRBD1
CASRPGTGDEQYF
TGCGCCAGCAGACCCGGGACAGGGGACGAGCAGTACTTC
>few|TRBV6-5|TRBJ1-6|.
CASSYSWGSTALHF
TGTGCCAGCAGTTACTCATGGGGCAGTACGGCCCTCCACTTT
>.|TRBV28|TRBJ2-4|.
CASRPQPTRPNFLQYF
TGTGCCAGCAGACCTCAACCGACCCGCCCAAATTTCCTTCAGTACTTC
>few|TRBV20-1|TRBJ2-4|.
CSAVFGSGVGNIQYF
TGCAGTGCTGTTTTCGGGTCGGGGGTAGGAAACATTCAGTACTTC
>few|TRBV2|TRBJ2-5|TRBD1
CASSGRTGQETQYF
TGTGCCAGCAGTGGCCGGACAGGCCAAGAGACCCAGTACTTC
>.|TRBV15|TRBJ2-1|.
CATSGGAAYNEQFF
TGTGCCACCAGCGGGGGGGCGGCCTACAATGAGCAGTTCTTC
>once|TRBV12-3/TRBV12-4|TRBJ2-7|TRBD2
CASNSTSGGLSYEQYF
TGTGCCAGCAATTCCACTAGCGGGGGCCTCTCCTACGAGCAGTACTTC
>.|TRBV20-1|TRBJ1-1|.
CSARAEQSEAFF
TGCAGTGCTAGAGCCGAGCAAAGTGAAGCTTTCTTT
>few|TRBV10-3|TRBJ1-2|TRBD1
CAISERQGTNYGFTF
TGTGCCATCAGTGAGAGACAGGGAACTAACTATGGCTTCACCTTC
>few|TRBV29-1|TRBJ1-4|.
CSVEAPPTNEKLFF
TGCAGCGTTGAAGCGCCTCCAACTAATGAAAAACTGTTTTTT
>.|TRBV4-1|TRBJ1-2|.
CASSQVRSHSYGYTF
TGCGCCAGCAGCCAAGTGAGGAGCCACTCCTATGGCTACACCTTC
>.|TRBV7-9|TRBJ2-3|.
CASSRMMGTSTDTQYF
TGTGCCAGCAGCCGGATGATGGGCACCAGCACAGATACGCAGTATTTT
>few|TRBV5-1|TRBJ1-1|.
CASSLEVTGPPAFF
TGCGCCAGCAGCTTGGAGGTGACAGGTCCCCCCGCTTTCTTT